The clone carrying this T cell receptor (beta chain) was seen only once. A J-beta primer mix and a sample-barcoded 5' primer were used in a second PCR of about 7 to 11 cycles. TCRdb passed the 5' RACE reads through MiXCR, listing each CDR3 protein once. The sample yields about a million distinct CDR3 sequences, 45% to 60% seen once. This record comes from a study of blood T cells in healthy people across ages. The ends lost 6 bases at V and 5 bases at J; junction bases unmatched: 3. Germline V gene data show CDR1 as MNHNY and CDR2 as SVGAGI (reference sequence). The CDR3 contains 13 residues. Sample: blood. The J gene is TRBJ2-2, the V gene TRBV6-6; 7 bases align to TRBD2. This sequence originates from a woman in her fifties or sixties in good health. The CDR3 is CASRSGETGELFF. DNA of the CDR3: TGTGCCAGCAGAAGCGGGGAAACCGGGGAGCTGTTTTTT.